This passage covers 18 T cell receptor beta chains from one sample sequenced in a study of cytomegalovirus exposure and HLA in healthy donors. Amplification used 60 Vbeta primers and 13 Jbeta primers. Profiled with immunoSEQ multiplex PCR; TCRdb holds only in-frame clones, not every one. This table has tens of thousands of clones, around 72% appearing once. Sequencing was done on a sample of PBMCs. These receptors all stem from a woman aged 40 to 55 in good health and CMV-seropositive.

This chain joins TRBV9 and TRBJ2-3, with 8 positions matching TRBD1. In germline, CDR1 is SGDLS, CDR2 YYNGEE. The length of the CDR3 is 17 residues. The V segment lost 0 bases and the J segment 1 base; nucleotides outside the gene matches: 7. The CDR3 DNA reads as TGTGCCAGCAGCGTAGCGCCGACAGGGGCAGGCACAGATACGCAGTATTTT. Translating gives CASSVAPTGAGTDTQYF.

CDR3 sequence: CATSTPPGQPSRETQYF. In DNA, the CDR3 is TGTGCCACCAGCACCCCTCCGGGACAACCAAGTCGAGAGACCCAGTACTTC. The chain joins TRBV15 to TRBJ2-5, with D possibly matching TRBD1 (6 bases). This CDR3 has 17 amino acids. Trimming took off 4 bases at V and 4 bases at J, with 22 bases between the two ends. Germline V gives CDR1 LNHNV, CDR2 YYDKDF (reference sequence). Using reference TRBV15 and TRBJ2-5 for the parts outside the CDR3, the full variable domain is DAMVIQNPRYQVTQFGKPVTLSCSQTLNHNVMYWYQQKSSQAPKLLFHYYDKDFNNEADTPDNFQSRRPNTSFCFLDIRSPGLGDTAMYLCATSTPPGQPSRETQYFGPGTRLLVL.

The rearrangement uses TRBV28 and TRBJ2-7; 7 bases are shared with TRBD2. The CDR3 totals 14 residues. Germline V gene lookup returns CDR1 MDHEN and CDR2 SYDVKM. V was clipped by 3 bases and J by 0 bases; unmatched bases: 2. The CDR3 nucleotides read TGTGCCAGCAGTTTGGGCGGGAGCTCCTACGAGCAGTACTTC. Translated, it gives CASSLGGSSYEQYF. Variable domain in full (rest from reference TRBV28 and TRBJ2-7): DVKVTQSSRYLVKRTGEKVFLECVQDMDHENMFWYRQDPGLGLRLIYFSYDVKMKEKGDIPEGYSVSREKKERFSLILESASTNQTSMYLCASSLGGSSYEQYFGPGTRLTVT.

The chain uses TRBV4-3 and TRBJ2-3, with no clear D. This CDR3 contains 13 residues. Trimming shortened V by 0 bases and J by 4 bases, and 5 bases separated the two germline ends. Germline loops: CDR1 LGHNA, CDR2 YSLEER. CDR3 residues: CASSQDGADTQYF. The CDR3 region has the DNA TGCGCCAGCAGCCAAGATGGAGCAGATACGCAGTATTTT.

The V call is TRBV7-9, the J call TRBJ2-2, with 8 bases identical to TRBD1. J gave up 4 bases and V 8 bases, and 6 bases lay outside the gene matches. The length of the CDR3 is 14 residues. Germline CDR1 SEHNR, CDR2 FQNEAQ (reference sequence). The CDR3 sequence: CASQDRVGTGELFF. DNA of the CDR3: TGTGCCAGCCAGGACAGGGTCGGCACCGGGGAGCTGTTTTTT.

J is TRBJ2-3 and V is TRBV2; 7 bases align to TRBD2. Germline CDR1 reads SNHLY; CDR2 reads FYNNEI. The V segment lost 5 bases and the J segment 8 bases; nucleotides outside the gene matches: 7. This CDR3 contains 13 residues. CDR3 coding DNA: TGTGCCAGCAGTCCCGCTGGGGGGGTTACGCAGTATTTT. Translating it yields CASSPAGGVTQYF.

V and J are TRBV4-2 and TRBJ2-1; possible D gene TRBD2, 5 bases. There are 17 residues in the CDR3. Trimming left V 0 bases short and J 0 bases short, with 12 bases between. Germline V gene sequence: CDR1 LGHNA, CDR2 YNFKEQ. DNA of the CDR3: TGTGCCAGCAGCCAAGACCCCACGGGGAGCTCCTACAATGAGCAGTTCTTC. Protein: CASSQDPTGSSYNEQFF.

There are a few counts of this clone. Here the CDR3 DNA reads TGTGCCAGCAGCGGACCCCGAGGTGGCACTGAAGCTTTCTTT. It specifies CASSGPRGGTEAFF. This rearrangement joins TRBV9 to TRBJ1-1; D remains unclear. Trimming stripped 3 bases from V and 4 bases from J, with 13 bases between. The CDR3 runs to 14 residues. Germline loops: CDR1 SGDLS, CDR2 YYNGEE.

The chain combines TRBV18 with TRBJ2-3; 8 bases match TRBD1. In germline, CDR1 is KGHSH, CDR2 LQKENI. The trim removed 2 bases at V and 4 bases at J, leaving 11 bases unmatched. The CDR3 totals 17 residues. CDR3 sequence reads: CASSPARGQGAADTQYF. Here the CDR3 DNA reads TGTGCCAGCTCACCAGCCCGGGGGCAGGGGGCGGCAGATACGCAGTATTTT.

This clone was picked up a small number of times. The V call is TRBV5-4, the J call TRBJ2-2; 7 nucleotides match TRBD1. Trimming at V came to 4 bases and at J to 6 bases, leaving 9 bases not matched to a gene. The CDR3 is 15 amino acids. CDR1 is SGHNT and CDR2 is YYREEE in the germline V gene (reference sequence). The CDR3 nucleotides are TGTGCCAGCAGCAGGGAAACGCAGGGGGCCGGGGAGCTGTTTTTT. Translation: CASSRETQGAGELFF.

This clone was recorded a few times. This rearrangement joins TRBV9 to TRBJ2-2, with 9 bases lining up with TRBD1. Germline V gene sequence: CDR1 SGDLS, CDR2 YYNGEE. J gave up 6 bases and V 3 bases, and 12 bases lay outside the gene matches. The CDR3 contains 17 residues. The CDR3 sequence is CASSAKPGQGFAGELFF. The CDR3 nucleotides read TGTGCCAGCAGCGCAAAACCGGGACAGGGTTTTGCCGGGGAGCTGTTTTTT.

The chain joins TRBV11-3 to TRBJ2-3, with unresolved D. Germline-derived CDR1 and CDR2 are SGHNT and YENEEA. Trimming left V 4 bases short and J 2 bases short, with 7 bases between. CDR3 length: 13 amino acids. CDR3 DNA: TGTGCCAGCAGCTCCTCCTTCACAGATACGCAGTATTTT. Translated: CASSSSFTDTQYF.

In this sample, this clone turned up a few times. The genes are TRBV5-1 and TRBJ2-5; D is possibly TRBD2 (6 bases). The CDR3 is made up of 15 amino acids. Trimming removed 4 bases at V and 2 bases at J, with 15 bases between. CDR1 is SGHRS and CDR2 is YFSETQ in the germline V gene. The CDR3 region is CASSRTGLGQETQYF. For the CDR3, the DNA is TGCGCCAGCAGCAGGACGGGACTTGGACAAGAGACCCAGTACTTC.

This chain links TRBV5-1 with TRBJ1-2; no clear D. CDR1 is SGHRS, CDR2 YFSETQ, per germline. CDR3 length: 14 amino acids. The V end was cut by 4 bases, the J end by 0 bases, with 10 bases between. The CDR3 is CASSGSGTNYGYTF. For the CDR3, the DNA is TGCGCCAGCAGCGGGTCAGGAACTAACTATGGCTACACCTTC.

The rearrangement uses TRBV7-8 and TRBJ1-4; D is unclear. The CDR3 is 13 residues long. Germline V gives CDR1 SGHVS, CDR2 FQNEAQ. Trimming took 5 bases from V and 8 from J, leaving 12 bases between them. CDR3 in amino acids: CASSQPNEEKLFF. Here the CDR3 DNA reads TGTGCCAGCAGCCAACCAAACGAGGAAAAACTGTTTTTT.

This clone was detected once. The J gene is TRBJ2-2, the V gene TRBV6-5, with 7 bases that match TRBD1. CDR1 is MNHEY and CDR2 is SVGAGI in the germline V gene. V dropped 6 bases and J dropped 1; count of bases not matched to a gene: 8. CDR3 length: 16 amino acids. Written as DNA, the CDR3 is TGTGCCAGCAGATACAGGGGTCAGGTGAACACCGGGGAGCTGTTTTTT. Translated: CASRYRGQVNTGELFF.

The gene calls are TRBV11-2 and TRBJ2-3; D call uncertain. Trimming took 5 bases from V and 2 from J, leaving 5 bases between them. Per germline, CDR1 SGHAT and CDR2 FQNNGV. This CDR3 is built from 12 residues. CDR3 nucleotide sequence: TGTGCCAGCAGCCTAAACACAGATACGCAGTATTTT. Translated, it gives CASSLNTDTQYF.

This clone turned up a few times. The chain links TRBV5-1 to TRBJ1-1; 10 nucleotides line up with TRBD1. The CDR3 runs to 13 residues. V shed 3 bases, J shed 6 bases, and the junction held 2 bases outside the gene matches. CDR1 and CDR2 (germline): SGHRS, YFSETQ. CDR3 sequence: CASSWDRGAEAFF. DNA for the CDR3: TGCGCCAGCAGCTGGGACAGGGGCGCTGAAGCTTTCTTT. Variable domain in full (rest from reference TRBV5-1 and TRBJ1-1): KAGVTQTPRYLIKTRGQQVTLSCSPISGHRSVSWYQQTPGQGLQFLFEYFSETQRNKGNFPGRFSGRQFSNSRSEMNVSTLELGDSALYLCASSWDRGAEAFFGQGTRLTVV.